Sequencing of this T cell receptor beta chain was carried out in a study of T-cell memory formation after mild COVID-19. Study context: Largely, TCR clusters stayed within a single donor.

Findings of the study overall: A second wave of clones peaked on day 37, and their SARS-CoV-2 specificity went unconfirmed. The study found contracting CD4+ clones mainly in CM and EM and contracting CD8+ clones in EMRA.

UMIs and sample barcodes were carried by the TCR alpha and TCR beta cDNA libraries that 5'RACE produced using constant-segment primers. TCRdb itself ran the 5' RACE reads through MiXCR, one entry per CDR3 protein. The top ten hold 3% to 4.5% of the sample, which has about 200,000 distinct CDR3 sequences, 7.5% to 10% seen once. On this clonotype itself: Antigen unknown.

The sequence derives from a man in his late teens or twenties who had mild COVID-19 (a few samples of this study predate the infection). Cell type and time point are not known. Sequencing input: PBMCs or a T cell subset sorted from them (not recorded which).

The CDR3 bases are TGTGCCAGCAGCTATCAGGGAGATCAGCCCCAGCATTTT. Translated, it gives CASSYQGDQPQHF. The rearrangement uses TRBV7-9 and TRBJ1-5; possibly TRBD1 for D (5 bases). Per the germline V gene, CDR1 is SEHNR and CDR2 is FQNEAQ (reference sequence). The CDR3 covers 13 residues. Trimming took 4 bases from V and 5 from J, leaving 9 bases between them.